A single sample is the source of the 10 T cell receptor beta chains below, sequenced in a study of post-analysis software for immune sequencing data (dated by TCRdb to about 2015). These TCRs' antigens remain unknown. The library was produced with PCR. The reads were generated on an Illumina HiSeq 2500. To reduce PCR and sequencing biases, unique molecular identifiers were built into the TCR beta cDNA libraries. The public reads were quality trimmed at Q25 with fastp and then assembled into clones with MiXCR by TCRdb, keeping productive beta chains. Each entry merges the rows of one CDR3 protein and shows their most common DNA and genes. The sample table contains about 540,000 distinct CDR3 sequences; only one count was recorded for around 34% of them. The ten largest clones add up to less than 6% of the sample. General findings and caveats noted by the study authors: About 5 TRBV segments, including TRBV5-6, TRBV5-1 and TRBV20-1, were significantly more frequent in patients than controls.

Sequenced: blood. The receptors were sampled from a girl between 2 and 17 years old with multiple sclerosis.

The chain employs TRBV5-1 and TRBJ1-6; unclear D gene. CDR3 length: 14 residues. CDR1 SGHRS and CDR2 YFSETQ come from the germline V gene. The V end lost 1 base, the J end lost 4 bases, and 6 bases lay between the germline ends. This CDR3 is CASSLMAYNSPLHF. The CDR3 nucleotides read TGCGCCAGCAGCTTGATGGCATATAATTCACCCCTCCACTTT.

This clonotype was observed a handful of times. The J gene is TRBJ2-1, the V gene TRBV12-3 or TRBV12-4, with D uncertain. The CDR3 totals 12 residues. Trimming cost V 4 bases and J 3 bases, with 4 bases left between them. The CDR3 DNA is TGTGCCAGCAGTTACAACTACAATGAGCAGTTCTTC. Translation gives CASSYNYNEQFF.

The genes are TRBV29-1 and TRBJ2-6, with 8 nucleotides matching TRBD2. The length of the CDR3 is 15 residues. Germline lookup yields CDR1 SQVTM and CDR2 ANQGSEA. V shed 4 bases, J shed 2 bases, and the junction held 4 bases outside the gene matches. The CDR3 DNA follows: TGCAGCGTTGGTACGGGGGGGCCTGGGGCCAACGTCCTGACTTTC. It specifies CSVGTGGPGANVLTF.

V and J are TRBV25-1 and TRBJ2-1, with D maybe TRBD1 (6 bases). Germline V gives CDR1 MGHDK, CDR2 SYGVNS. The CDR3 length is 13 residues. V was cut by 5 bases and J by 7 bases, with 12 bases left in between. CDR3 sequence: CASSSFQGNEQFF. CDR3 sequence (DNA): TGTGCCAGCAGTTCATTTCAGGGGAATGAGCAGTTCTTC.

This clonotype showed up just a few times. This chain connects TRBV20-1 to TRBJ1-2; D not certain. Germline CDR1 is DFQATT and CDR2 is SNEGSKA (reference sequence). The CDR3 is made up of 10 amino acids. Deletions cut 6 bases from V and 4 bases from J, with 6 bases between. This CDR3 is CSADPYGYTF. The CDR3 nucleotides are TGCAGTGCAGATCCCTATGGCTACACCTTC.

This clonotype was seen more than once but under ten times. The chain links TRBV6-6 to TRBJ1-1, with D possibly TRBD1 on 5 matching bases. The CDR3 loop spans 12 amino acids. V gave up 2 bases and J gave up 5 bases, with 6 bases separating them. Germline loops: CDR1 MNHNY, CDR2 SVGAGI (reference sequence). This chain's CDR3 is CASSYEGTEAFF. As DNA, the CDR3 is TGTGCCAGCAGTTACGAGGGGACTGAAGCTTTCTTT.

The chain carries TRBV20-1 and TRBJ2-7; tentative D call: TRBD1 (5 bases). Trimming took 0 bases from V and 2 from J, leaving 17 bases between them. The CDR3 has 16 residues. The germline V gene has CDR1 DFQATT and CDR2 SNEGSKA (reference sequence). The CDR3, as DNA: TGCAGTGCTAGAGATTTCCTTGGCAGGGCCACCTACGAGCAGTACTTC. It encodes CSARDFLGRATYEQYF.

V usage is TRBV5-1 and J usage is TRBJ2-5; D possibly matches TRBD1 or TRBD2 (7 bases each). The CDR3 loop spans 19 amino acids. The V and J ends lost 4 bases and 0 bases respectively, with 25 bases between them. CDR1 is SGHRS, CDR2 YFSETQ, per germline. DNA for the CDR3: TGCGCCAGCAGCCTACATCCTGAACGACAGGGACTATACCAAGAGACCCAGTACTTC. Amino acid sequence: CASSLHPERQGLYQETQYF.

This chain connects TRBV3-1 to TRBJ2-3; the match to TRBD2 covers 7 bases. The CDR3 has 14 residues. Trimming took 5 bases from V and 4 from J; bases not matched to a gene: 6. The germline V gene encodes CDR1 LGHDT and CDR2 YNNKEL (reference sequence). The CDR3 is CASSKRGVSDTQYF. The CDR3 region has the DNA TGTGCCAGCAGCAAACGGGGGGTTTCAGATACGCAGTATTTT.

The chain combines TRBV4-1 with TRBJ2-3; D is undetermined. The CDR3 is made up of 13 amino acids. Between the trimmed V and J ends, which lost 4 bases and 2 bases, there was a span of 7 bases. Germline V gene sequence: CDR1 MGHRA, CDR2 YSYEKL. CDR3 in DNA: TGCGCCAGCAGCCCTATCTCCACAGATACGCAGTATTTT. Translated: CASSPISTDTQYF.